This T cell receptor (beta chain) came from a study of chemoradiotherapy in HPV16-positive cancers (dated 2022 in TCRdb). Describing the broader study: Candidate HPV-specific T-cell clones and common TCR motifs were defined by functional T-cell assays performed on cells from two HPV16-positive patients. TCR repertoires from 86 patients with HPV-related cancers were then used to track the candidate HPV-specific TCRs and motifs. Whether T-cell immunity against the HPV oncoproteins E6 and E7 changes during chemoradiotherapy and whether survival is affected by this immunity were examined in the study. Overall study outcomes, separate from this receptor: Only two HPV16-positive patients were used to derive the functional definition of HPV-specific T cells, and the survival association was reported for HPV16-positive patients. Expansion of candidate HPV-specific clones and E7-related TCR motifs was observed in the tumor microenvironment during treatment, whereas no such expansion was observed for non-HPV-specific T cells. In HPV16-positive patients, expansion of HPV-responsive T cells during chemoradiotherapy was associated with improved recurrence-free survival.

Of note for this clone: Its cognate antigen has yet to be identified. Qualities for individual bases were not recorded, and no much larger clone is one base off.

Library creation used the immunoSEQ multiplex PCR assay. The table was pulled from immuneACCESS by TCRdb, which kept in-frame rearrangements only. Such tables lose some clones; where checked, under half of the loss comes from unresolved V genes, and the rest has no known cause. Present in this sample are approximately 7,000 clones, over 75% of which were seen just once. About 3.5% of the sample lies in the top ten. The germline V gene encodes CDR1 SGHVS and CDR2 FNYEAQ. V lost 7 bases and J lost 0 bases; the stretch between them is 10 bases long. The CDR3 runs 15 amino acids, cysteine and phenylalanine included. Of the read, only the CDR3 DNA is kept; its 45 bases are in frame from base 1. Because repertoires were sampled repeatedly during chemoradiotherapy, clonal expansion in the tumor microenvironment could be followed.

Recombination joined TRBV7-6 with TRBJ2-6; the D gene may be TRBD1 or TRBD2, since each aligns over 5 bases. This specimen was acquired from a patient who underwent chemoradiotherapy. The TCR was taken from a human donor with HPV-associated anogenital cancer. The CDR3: CASTPGPSGANVLTF. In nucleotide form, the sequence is TGTGCCAGCACGCCGGGACCCTCTGGGGCCAACGTCCTGACTTTC.